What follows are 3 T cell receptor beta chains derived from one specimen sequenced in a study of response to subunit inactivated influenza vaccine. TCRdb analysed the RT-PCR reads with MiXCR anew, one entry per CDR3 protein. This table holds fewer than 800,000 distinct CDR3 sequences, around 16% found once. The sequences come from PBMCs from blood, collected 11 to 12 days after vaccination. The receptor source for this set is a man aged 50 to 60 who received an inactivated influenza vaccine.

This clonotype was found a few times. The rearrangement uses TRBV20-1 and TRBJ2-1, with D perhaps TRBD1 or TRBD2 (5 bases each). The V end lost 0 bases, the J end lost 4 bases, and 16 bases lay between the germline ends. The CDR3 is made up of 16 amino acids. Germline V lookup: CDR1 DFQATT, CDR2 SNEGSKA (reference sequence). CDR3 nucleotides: TGCAGTGCTAGAGATTGGGGCTCCTCGGGGTACAATGAGCAGTTCTTC. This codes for CSARDWGSSGYNEQFF.

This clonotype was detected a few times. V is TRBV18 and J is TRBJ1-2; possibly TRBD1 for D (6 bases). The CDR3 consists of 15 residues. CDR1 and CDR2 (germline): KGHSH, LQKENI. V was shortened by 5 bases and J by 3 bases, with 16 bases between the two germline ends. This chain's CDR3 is CASSARQDGHYGYTF. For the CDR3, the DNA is TGTGCCAGCTCAGCCCGACAGGACGGGCACTATGGCTACACCTTC.

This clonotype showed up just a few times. The DNA of the CDR3 is TGTGCCAGCAGCCAAGATCTTGGAGGGTTCCACGAGACCCAGTACTTC. Encoded protein: CASSQDLGGFHETQYF. This rearrangement joins TRBV3-1 to TRBJ2-5; D might be TRBD2 (6 bases). V was clipped by 0 bases and J by 5 bases, with 16 bases between them. The CDR3 totals 16 residues. In germline, CDR1 is LGHDT, CDR2 YNNKEL (reference sequence).